The 22 T cell receptor beta chains presented below share a single source sample, sequenced in a study of OX40 agonist ivuxolimab in advanced cancers. The table came from immunoSEQ multiplex PCR; TCRdb's copy has only in-frame clones and leaves some out. The sample shows about 36,000 clones, approximately 78% of them seen only once. The source was CD4+ or CD8+ T cells sorted from blood, collected in a trial of the OX40 agonist ivuxolimab. These receptors all come from an adult with an advanced solid tumor such as melanoma, head and neck, liver or kidney cancer.

The rearrangement links TRBV7-6 to TRBJ2-5, with no clear D. This CDR3 has 13 amino acids. Germline-derived CDR1 and CDR2 are SGHVS and FNYEAQ. The germline V and J ends were trimmed by 3 bases and 2 bases, with 7 bases remaining between them. In DNA, the CDR3 is TGTGCCAGCAGCTTCGGCCCGCAAGAGACCCAGTACTTC. As protein: CASSFGPQETQYF. Full variable domain (remainder filled in from reference TRBV7-6 and TRBJ2-5): GAGVSQSPRYKVTKRGQDVALRCDPISGHVSLYWYRQALGQGPEFLTYFNYEAQQDKSGLPNDRFSAERPEGSISTLTIQRTEQRDSAMYRCASSFGPQETQYFGPGTRLLVL.

This clone has a single count. The chain joins TRBV7-3 to TRBJ1-5; 9 bases are shared with TRBD1. V gave up 5 bases and J gave up 15 bases; unmatched junction bases: 20. This CDR3 has 16 residues. Germline V gives CDR1 SGHTA, CDR2 FQGTGA. CDR3 DNA sequence: TGTGCCAGCAGCCCTCAGGTAGGTCCGGACAGGGGATGGGGGCATTTT. Translated: CASSPQVGPDRGWGHF. Full variable domain (outside the CDR3, taken from reference TRBV7-3 and TRBJ1-5): GAGVSQTPSNKVTEKGKYVELRCDPISGHTALYWYRQSLGQGPEFLIYFQGTGAADDSGLPNDRFFAVRPEGSVSTLKIQRTERGDSAVYLCASSPQVGPDRGWGHFGDGTRLSIL.

The rearrangement joins TRBV5-4 to TRBJ2-7; D may be TRBD1 (5 bases). Germline V lookup: CDR1 SGHNT, CDR2 YYREEE (reference sequence). The CDR3 sequence is 15 residues long. The ends were cut back, 3 bases at V and 6 bases at J, with 19 bases in the middle. The CDR3 region is CASSSAPTFGAEQYF. CDR3 bases: TGTGCCAGCAGCTCCGCCCCCACATTTGGGGCCGAGCAGTACTTC.

This clone occurred once. This chain connects TRBV28 to TRBJ1-2; TRBD1 is a possible D gene (5 bases). Germline V gives CDR1 MDHEN, CDR2 SYDVKM. This CDR3 contains 15 residues. V was cut by 6 bases and J by 0 bases, with 14 bases left in between. CDR3 coding DNA: TGTGCCAGCAGGGATCAGGGAATCCCTAACTATGGCTACACCTTC. It specifies CASRDQGIPNYGYTF.

This rearrangement joins TRBV5-4 to TRBJ2-5, with 7 bases matching TRBD1. V was pared by 4 bases and J by 3 bases, with 9 bases of the junction left unmatched. This CDR3 has 15 amino acids. Germline V CDR1 and CDR2: SGHNT, YYREEE (reference sequence). CDR3 in DNA: TGTGCCAGCAGCGGGACCGGGACAGCCGAAGAGACCCAGTACTTC. Protein sequence: CASSGTGTAEETQYF.

The chain links TRBV6-5 to TRBJ1-4, with D hard to call. V lost 8 bases to trimming and J lost 10 bases, with 8 bases between them. Germline V CDR1 and CDR2: MNHEY, SVGAGI. The CDR3 totals 10 residues. The CDR3 DNA sequence: TGTGCCAGCGGCACGGGAAAACTGTTTTTT. It specifies CASGTGKLFF.

The chain employs TRBV28 and TRBJ1-5; D is uncertain. Looked up from germline, CDR1 is MDHEN and CDR2 is SYDVKM. This CDR3 contains 14 residues. V gave up 6 bases and J gave up 4 bases, with 13 bases separating them. CDR3 amino acids: CASSLGNRNQPQHF. The CDR3, as DNA: TGTGCCAGCAGCTTAGGGAACCGGAATCAGCCCCAGCATTTT.

This clone was detected only once. The rearrangement uses TRBV6-5 and TRBJ1-5; possible D gene TRBD1, 5 bases. CDR3 length: 15 amino acids. In germline, CDR1 is MNHEY, CDR2 SVGAGI. Trimming removed 6 bases at V and 4 bases at J, with 16 bases between. The CDR3 reads CASRGGRALNQPQHF. The CDR3 nucleotides are TGTGCCAGCAGGGGTGGCAGGGCCCTGAATCAGCCCCAGCATTTT.

This chain connects TRBV19 to TRBJ2-3, with 7 nucleotides matching TRBD2. The CDR3 runs to 14 residues. Germline CDR1 reads LNHDA; CDR2 reads SQIVND (reference sequence). The ends lost 3 bases at V and 6 bases at J; junction bases unmatched: 6. Here the CDR3 DNA reads TGTGCCAGTAGTATGAGGCGGGGGTACGATACGCAGTATTTT. Residues: CASSMRRGYDTQYF. Supplemented by reference TRBV19 and TRBJ2-3, the full variable domain reads DGGITQSPKYLFRKEGQNVTLSCEQNLNHDAMYWYRQDPGQGLRLIYYSQIVNDFQKGDIAEGYSVSREKKESFPLTVTSAQKNPTAFYLCASSMRRGYDTQYFGPGTRLTVL.

The chain recombines TRBV7-9 with TRBJ2-3, with D perhaps TRBD2 (5 bases). V lost 4 bases to trimming and J lost 4 bases, with 6 bases between them. The germline V gene has CDR1 SEHNR and CDR2 FQNEAQ (reference sequence). This CDR3 has 12 amino acids. Here the CDR3 reads CASSSSSDTQYF. CDR3 sequence (DNA): TGTGCCAGCAGCTCTAGCTCAGATACGCAGTATTTT.

V gene TRBV2 combines with J gene TRBJ1-5; a possible D gene is TRBD1 (5 bases). Trimming removed 8 bases at V and 4 bases at J, with 12 bases between. Germline CDR1 reads SNHLY; CDR2 reads FYNNEI. CDR3 length equals 13 residues. The DNA of the CDR3 is TGTGCCAGCGGGGCGGACATGAATCAGCCCCAGCATTTT. Translating it yields CASGADMNQPQHF.

The V call is TRBV5-1, the J call TRBJ2-5; D is tentatively TRBD1 or TRBD2 (5 bases each). CDR1 and CDR2 from the germline V gene are SGHRS and YFSETQ. The length of the CDR3 is 15 residues. Trimming pared 5 bases from V and 3 bases from J, leaving 17 bases between. CDR3 DNA sequence: TGCGCCAGCAGTATTCAGGGACGAGGAGAAGAGACCCAGTACTTC. It encodes CASSIQGRGEETQYF.

J is TRBJ2-7 and V is TRBV19, with D perhaps matching TRBD2 (5 bases). V dropped 7 bases and J dropped 3 bases, with 16 bases sitting between them. The CDR3 runs to 14 residues. In germline, CDR1 is LNHDA, CDR2 SQIVND (reference sequence). The CDR3 reads CASNADGLDYEQYF. CDR3 bases: TGTGCCAGTAACGCGGACGGACTCGACTACGAGCAGTACTTC.

The V call is TRBV28, the J call TRBJ1-2, with a possible D match to TRBD1 (6 bases). This CDR3 region has 14 residues. CDR1 MDHEN and CDR2 SYDVKM come from the germline V gene. V was clipped by 5 bases and J by 4 bases, with 14 bases between them. The CDR3 nucleotides are TGTGCCAGCAGTGCATATACAGGGAGCTATGGCTACACCTTC. This encodes CASSAYTGSYGYTF.

Notes on this clone: The junction departs from the called germline gene at one end, perhaps through a read error. The CDR3 coding sequence is TGTGGGGACAGACAACACCGGGGAGCTGTTTTT. The encoded protein is CGDRQHRGAVF. The V gene is TRBV9, the J gene TRBJ2-2; 7 bases align to TRBD1. The germline CDR1 and CDR2 sequences are SGDLS and YYNGEE. This CDR3 region has 11 residues.

This clone is categorized as medium-sized (0.01 to 0.1%). The chain recombines TRBV7-9 with TRBJ2-7; D is unclear. This CDR3 is built from 13 residues. The V gene lost 1 base and the J gene lost 4 bases, with 8 bases spanning the gap. Germline V gene data show CDR1 as SEHNR and CDR2 as FQNEAQ (reference sequence). In DNA, the CDR3 is TGTGCCAGCAGCTTAGAGCTGGGGTACGAGCAGTACTTC. Translating gives CASSLELGYEQYF.

The chain carries TRBV7-9 and TRBJ2-6; D unclear. Germline lookup yields CDR1 SEHNR and CDR2 FQNEAQ (reference sequence). This CDR3 has 15 residues. V gave up 2 bases and J gave up 0 bases, with 5 bases separating them. CDR3 coding DNA: TGTGCCAGCAGCTTAAGGAACTCTGGGGCCAACGTCCTGACTTTC. It yields the protein CASSLRNSGANVLTF. Using reference TRBV7-9 and TRBJ2-6 for the parts outside the CDR3, the full variable domain is DTGVSQNPRHKITKRGQNVTFRCDPISEHNRLYWYRQTLGQGPEFLTYFQNEAQLEKSRLLSDRFSAERPKGSFSTLEIQRTEQGDSAMYLCASSLRNSGANVLTFGAGSRLTVL.

This chain links TRBV30 with TRBJ1-5, with D maybe TRBD1 (5 bases). Between the trimmed V and J ends, which lost 0 bases and 5 bases, there was a span of 8 bases. The CDR3 spans 13 residues. The V gene's germline CDR1 is GTSNPN and CDR2 SVGIG (reference sequence). CDR3 sequence (DNA): TGTGCCTGGAGTGTACAGGATCATCAGCCCCAGCATTTT. This codes for CAWSVQDHQPQHF.

This chain uses TRBV28 with TRBJ1-1; D is unresolved. CDR3 length: 14 residues. The V and J ends lost 8 bases and 1 base respectively, with 14 bases between them. CDR1 MDHEN and CDR2 SYDVKM come from the germline V gene. The CDR3 DNA reads as TGTGCCAGCGTCGCGAAAGGTTCGAACACTGAAGCTTTCTTT. It specifies CASVAKGSNTEAFF.

The CDR3 region has the DNA TGTGCCAGCAGCCGCAGGGTCACCGCCGGGGAGCTGTTTTTT. This gives the protein CASSRRVTAGELFF. V gene TRBV7-6 combines with J gene TRBJ2-2, with D perhaps TRBD1 (5 bases). Germline assignment: CDR1 SGHVS and CDR2 FNYEAQ. The CDR3 sequence is 14 residues long. With 5 bases removed from V and 6 bases from J, the gap between germline ends came to 13 bases.

V usage is TRBV11-1 and J usage is TRBJ2-3; D possibly uses TRBD1 or TRBD2 (6 bases each). V was trimmed by 1 base and J by 1 base, leaving 9 bases between them. The CDR3 is 15 amino acids. The V gene's germline CDR1 is SGHAT and CDR2 FQDESV (reference sequence). The CDR3 DNA reads as TGTGCCAGCAGCTTAGACGGGGGCGGCACAGATACGCAGTATTTT. Protein product: CASSLDGGGTDTQYF. Looking up the rest from reference TRBV11-1 and TRBJ2-3 gives the full variable domain: EAEVAQSPRYKITEKSQAVAFWCDPISGHATLYWYRQILGQGPELLVQFQDESVVDDSQLPKDRFSAERLKGVDSTLKIQPAELGDSAMYLCASSLDGGGTDTQYFGPGTRLTVL.

This CDR3 reads CASSPGRGAGELFF. CDR3 bases: TGTGCCAGCAGCCCAGGCAGGGGAGCCGGGGAGCTGTTTTTT. The V gene is TRBV9, the J gene TRBJ2-2, with D perhaps TRBD1 (6 bases). V dropped 4 bases and J dropped 6 bases, with 13 bases sitting between them. The CDR3 is 14 amino acids. Germline CDR1 SGDLS, CDR2 YYNGEE.